Following are 28 T cell receptor beta chains from one sample sequenced in a study of monozygotic twins with inflammatory bowel disease. TCRdb re-called the 5' RACE reads and gives one entry per CDR3 protein, without DNA. Recorded for this sample: a few hundred thousand distinct CDR3 sequences. The material sequenced was blood. The receptors come from a human donor with ulcerative colitis or Crohn's disease, or a healthy co-twin of an affected twin (not recorded which).

This sequence joins TRBV6-5 and TRBJ1-1; lacking DNA, the TRBD1 call made by TCRdb goes unchecked. Germline V lookup: CDR1 MNHEY, CDR2 SVGAGI. The length of the CDR3 is 15 residues. CDR3 region: CASSYHGAGETEAFF.

The V gene is TRBV5-6, the J gene TRBJ1-4; the TRBD1 assignment by TCRdb is unverifiable without DNA. This CDR3 has 14 amino acids. Germline CDR1 SGHDT, CDR2 YYEEEE. The CDR3 protein is CASARQGTNEKLFF.

This chain joins TRBV10-3 and TRBJ2-5; no DNA is available, so the TRBD1 call from TCRdb remains unchecked. There are 14 residues in the CDR3. The germline CDR1 and CDR2 sequences are ENHRY and SYGVKD. The CDR3 here is CAISVGGAGETQYF.

V gene TRBV14 combines with J gene TRBJ2-1; TCRdb's D call, TRBD2, is unchecked because there is no DNA. Germline-derived CDR1 and CDR2 are SGHDN and FVKESK. This CDR3 is built from 14 residues. The CDR3 spells CASTGLAAHNEQFF.

CDR3 loop: CAWSQTGFSNQPQHF. The chain couples TRBV30 to TRBJ1-5; the TRBD1 assignment by TCRdb is unverifiable without DNA. Germline V lookup: CDR1 GTSNPN, CDR2 SVGIG (reference sequence). The CDR3 length is 15 residues.

This chain connects TRBV11-2 to TRBJ2-7; the D call from TCRdb, TRBD2, cannot be confirmed without DNA. Looked up from germline, CDR1 is SGHAT and CDR2 is FQNNGV. This CDR3 is built from 14 residues. CDR3 protein: CASSLVPGGNEQYF.

This chain links TRBV6-1 with TRBJ1-4; TCRdb outputs TRBD1, but without DNA this stays unchecked. CDR1 MNHNS and CDR2 SASEGT come from the germline V gene. The CDR3 spans 14 residues. CDR3 residues: CASRKTGVVEKLFF.

The V gene is TRBV12-3 or TRBV12-4, the J gene TRBJ1-3; with no DNA, the TCRdb D assignment of TRBD1 cannot be verified. This CDR3 spans 16 amino acids. The CDR3 loop is CASSYSGGAYGNTIYF.

The chain has TRBV27 and TRBJ2-7; the D call of TRBD2 rests on TCRdb alone, since no DNA is present to check it. Germline CDR1 reads MNHEY; CDR2 reads SMNVEV (reference sequence). The CDR3 consists of 12 residues. CDR3 protein: CASGPGSFEQYF.

The chain is built from TRBV19 and TRBJ1-1. CDR3 length: 15 amino acids. Looked up from germline, CDR1 is LNHDA and CDR2 is SQIVND (reference sequence). The CDR3 loop reads CASSKDREGTTEAFF. The whole variable domain, filled in from reference TRBV19 and TRBJ1-1, reads DGGITQSPKYLFRKEGQNVTLSCEQNLNHDAMYWYRQDPGQGLRLIYYSQIVNDFQKGDIAEGYSVSREKKESFPLTVTSAQKNPTAFYLCASSKDREGTTEAFFGQGTRLTVV.

The rearrangement uses TRBV20-1 and TRBJ2-1; TCRdb proposes TRBD1, but this gene call is untestable without DNA. Germline CDR1 is DFQATT and CDR2 is SNEGSKA (reference sequence). CDR3 length: 16 amino acids. The CDR3 reads CSATGFKEGTDNEQFF.

The V and J genes are TRBV5-1 and TRBJ2-1; the D call from TCRdb, TRBD1, cannot be confirmed without DNA. Germline CDR1 SGHRS, CDR2 YFSETQ. The CDR3 is 15 residues long. CDR3 amino acids: CASSLRQGSGNEQFF. The complete variable domain, with remaining parts taken from reference TRBV5-1 and TRBJ2-1, reads KAGVTQTPRYLIKTRGQQVTLSCSPISGHRSVSWYQQTPGQGLQFLFEYFSETQRNKGNFPGRFSGRQFSNSRSEMNVSTLELGDSALYLCASSLRQGSGNEQFFGPGTRLTVL.

The rearrangement links TRBV11-3 to TRBJ2-2. Germline loops: CDR1 SGHNT, CDR2 YENEEA. The CDR3 loop spans 16 amino acids. The CDR3 sequence is CASSSPDSRVTGELFF.

The rearrangement uses TRBV29-1 and TRBJ2-5; TCRdb picks TRBD1, but there is no DNA to check that call. This CDR3 has 11 amino acids. Germline lookup yields CDR1 SQVTM and CDR2 ANQGSEA. The CDR3 reads CSGGGLETQYF.

The chain joins TRBV29-1 to TRBJ1-6. Germline loops: CDR1 SQVTM, CDR2 ANQGSEA. This CDR3 is built from 15 residues. This CDR3 is CSVGERPRGNSPLHF.

The chain employs TRBV27 and TRBJ1-1; TCRdb lists TRBD1, though no DNA is available to test this call. This CDR3 spans 14 amino acids. Germline loops: CDR1 MNHEY, CDR2 SMNVEV (reference sequence). The CDR3 sequence is CASVGAGSRTEAFF.

This chain uses TRBV5-5 with TRBJ2-7; TCRdb's D gene call, TRBD1, goes unchecked for lack of DNA. The CDR3 extends over 14 amino acids. CDR1 is SGHKS and CDR2 is YYEKEE in the germline V gene (reference sequence). CDR3 in amino acids: CASTPGTGPYEQYF.

This chain joins TRBV27 and TRBJ2-3; there is no DNA to check the TCRdb D call of TRBD2. The CDR3 is 16 amino acids. The germline V gene has CDR1 MNHEY and CDR2 SMNVEV (reference sequence). The CDR3 loop reads CASSSKTSGSTDTQYF.

V is TRBV5-1 and J is TRBJ1-2. In germline, CDR1 is SGHRS, CDR2 YFSETQ. The CDR3 totals 13 residues. Here the CDR3 reads CASSLTQDYGYTF.

The rearrangement uses TRBV6-6 and TRBJ2-7; the D call from TCRdb, TRBD2, cannot be confirmed without DNA. The CDR3 runs 13 residues. CDR1 and CDR2 from the germline V gene are MNHNY and SVGAGI (reference sequence). The CDR3 sequence: CASRLANPYEQYF.

The V call is TRBV9, the J call TRBJ2-1; the D gene TCRdb calls, TRBD1, cannot be checked with no DNA. Per the germline V gene, CDR1 is SGDLS and CDR2 is YYNGEE. This CDR3 region has 16 residues. CDR3 sequence reads: CASSAGGDPSYNEQFF.

This CDR3 is CASVPLTGEGDTQYF. The chain has TRBV5-1 and TRBJ2-3; lacking DNA, the TRBD1 call made by TCRdb goes unchecked. The CDR3 sequence is 15 residues long. Germline V gives CDR1 SGHRS, CDR2 YFSETQ. Drawing the rest from reference TRBV5-1 and TRBJ2-3, the complete variable domain is KAGVTQTPRYLIKTRGQQVTLSCSPISGHRSVSWYQQTPGQGLQFLFEYFSETQRNKGNFPGRFSGRQFSNSRSEMNVSTLELGDSALYLCASVPLTGEGDTQYFGPGTRLTVL.

This sequence joins TRBV7-8 and TRBJ1-6; there is no DNA to check the TCRdb D call of TRBD1. The germline V gene encodes CDR1 SGHVS and CDR2 FQNEAQ. This CDR3 is built from 19 residues. CDR3 in amino acids: CASSLRTGRMRVGNSPLHF.

This chain links TRBV10-3 with TRBJ1-2. Germline CDR1 and CDR2: ENHRY and SYGVKD. This CDR3 is built from 13 residues. The CDR3 reads CAIRLDGIYGYTF.

This chain links TRBV12-3 or TRBV12-4 with TRBJ2-7; TCRdb reports TRBD1, a call that lacks DNA to check it against. The CDR3 consists of 15 residues. The CDR3 sequence is CASSLATGGVYEQYF.

V usage is TRBV10-3 and J usage is TRBJ1-1. The CDR3 spans 13 residues. Germline values: CDR1 ENHRY, CDR2 SYGVKD. CDR3 sequence: CAIRIPGTAEAFF.

The chain employs TRBV11-2 and TRBJ2-1. Germline V CDR1 and CDR2: SGHAT, FQNNGV. The CDR3 runs to 15 residues. This CDR3 reads CASSQRGSDRNEQFF.

The chain joins TRBV3-1 to TRBJ1-4. The germline V gene has CDR1 LGHDT and CDR2 YNNKEL (reference sequence). This CDR3 spans 14 amino acids. The CDR3 spells CASSQDPALEKLFF.